A selection of T cell receptor beta chains follows, all from one sample in a study of regulatory T cells in long-lasting Graves disease. TCRdb reprocessed the multiplex PCR reads with MiXCR, giving one entry per CDR3 protein. The data contain a few hundred thousand distinct CDR3 sequences, roughly a fifth of them seen just once; the ten biggest clones take up approximately 15%. Sequencing was performed on peripheral blood mononuclear cells (PBMCs), taken when the disease was refractory, from a patient treated with antithyroid drugs. Source of these receptors: a female donor with Graves disease. The CDR3 runs from the conserved cysteine through the conserved F or W. D genes are given only for firm matches. Clone sizes are given selectively: once, few, many, or a class where the clone is expanded.

>TRBV4-1|TRBJ1-1|-|few
TGCGCCAGCAGCCGCGCGTTAGGGACTGAAGCTTTCTTT
CASSRALGTEAFF
>TRBV29-1|TRBJ1-2|-|-
TGCAGCGCCGGGGGCTACACCTTC
CSAGGYTF
>TRBV20-1|TRBJ1-6|-|-
TGCAGTGCTAGGGGGGGGGACTTATATAATTCACCCCTCCACTTT
CSARGGDLYNSPLHF
>TRBV20-1|TRBJ2-1|-|once
TGCAGTGCTAGGGAGCAGGGTAGAAGCGGTTCATCCTACAATGAGCAGTTCTTC
CSAREQGRSGSSYNEQFF
>TRBV29-1|TRBJ1-1|TRBD1|many
TGCAGCGTTGGAGGGACAGGGGGCGTTTCGAGCACTGAAGCTTTCTTT
CSVGGTGGVSSTEAFF
>TRBV28|TRBJ1-5|-|many
TGTGCCATATTAAAGGGAGGCAGCGGCAATCAGCCCCAGCATTTT
CAILKGGSGNQPQHF
>TRBV6-1|TRBJ2-2|TRBD1|few
TGTGCCAGCAGACAGGGGTGGAACACCGGGGAGCTGTTTTTT
CASRQGWNTGELFF
>TRBV11-2|TRBJ2-3|-|-
TGTGCCAGCAGCTTACAGGGAGATACGCAGTATTTT
CASSLQGDTQYF
>TRBV12-3/TRBV12-4|TRBJ2-1|TRBD2|few
TGTGCCAGCAGTCCTCTATCCCTAGCGGCTAACAATGAGCAGTTCTTC
CASSPLSLAANNEQFF
>TRBV28|TRBJ2-5|-|medium-sized
TGTGCCAGCAGTCAAGAGACCCAGTACTTC
CASSQETQYF
>TRBV20-1|TRBJ1-5|-|-
TGCAGTGCTAGTTGTACAGGTGGCAATCAGCCCCAGCATTTT
CSASCTGGNQPQHF
>TRBV11-2|TRBJ2-7|-|-
TGCGCCAGCAGCCAAGTATACTCCTACGAGCAGTACTTC
CASSQVYSYEQYF
>TRBV20-1|TRBJ1-2|-|many
TGCAGTGCTCCCGGACAGACTAACTATGGCTACACCTTC
CSAPGQTNYGYTF
>TRBV28|TRBJ2-1|TRBD1|-
TGTGCCAGCAGTTTCGGGGACAGGGGGCGGGTTTACAATGAGCAGTTCTTC
CASSFGDRGRVYNEQFF
>TRBV7-8|TRBJ1-5|TRBD1|-
TGTGCCAGCAGCTTAGTAGCCAGGGGGGGACGTCAGCCCCAGCATTTT
CASSLVARGGRQPQHF
>TRBV2|TRBJ2-2|-|many
TGTGCCAGCAGCGCCCTCCGGGACGCTCCTCGGGGAGGGGAGCTGTTTTTT
CASSALRDAPRGGELFF
>TRBV6-8|TRBJ2-3|-|once
TGTGCCAGCAGTTACTCGACCAGGGTCAACACAGATACGCAGTATTTT
CASSYSTRVNTDTQYF
>TRBV20-1|TRBJ2-2|-|many
TGCAGTGCAGGTGGGGGACTGGAGAACACCGGGGAGCTGTTTTTT
CSAGGGLENTGELFF
>TRBV20-1|TRBJ1-5|-|few
TGCAGTGCTAGAGATACGCAAAGCCATCAGCCCCAGCATTTT
CSARDTQSHQPQHF
>TRBV10-3|TRBJ2-7|-|-
TGTGCCATCAGTGGGTCTACAGGGGGGGCCTACGAGCAGTACTTC
CAISGSTGGAYEQYF
>TRBV7-9|TRBJ2-1|-|-
TGTGCCAGCAGCGAGTCTCGGGGGGCATACTACAATGAGCAGTTCTTC
CASSESRGAYYNEQFF
>TRBV13|TRBJ1-1|-|many
TGTGCCAGCAGCATGACGGTGAACACTGAAGCTTTCTTT
CASSMTVNTEAFF
>TRBV3-1|TRBJ2-5|-|-
TGTGCCAGCAGCCAAGCGGGTCGGGGAGGGGGAGCCCAAGAGACCCAGTACTTC
CASSQAGRGGGAQETQYF
>TRBV20-1|TRBJ2-7|-|-
TGCAGTTCCAAGCCGGGGCTCGAGCAGTACTTC
CSSKPGLEQYF
>TRBV12-3/TRBV12-4|TRBJ2-2|-|-
TGTGCCAGCAGTTTACCAGCCCACACCGGGGAGCTGTTTTTT
CASSLPAHTGELFF
>TRBV5-4|TRBJ2-5|TRBD2|-
TGTGCCAGCAGCTTGCGAGCGGGGGCCCAAGAGACCCAGTACTTC
CASSLRAGAQETQYF
>TRBV6-5|TRBJ1-1|-|many
TGTGCCAGCAGTTACATGAACACTGAAGCTTTCTTT
CASSYMNTEAFF
>TRBV7-8|TRBJ2-4|-|few
TGTGCCAGCAGCTTAGACCCACTCAGTAGGCCGAAGTACTTC
CASSLDPLSRPKYF
>TRBV5-8|TRBJ1-1|-|many
TGTGCCAGCAGAGCGCGCGACCGGAACACTGAAGCTTTCTTT
CASRARDRNTEAFF
>TRBV29-1|TRBJ2-7|TRBD2|-
TGCAGCGTTGAAGAGGGGACTAGCTCCTACGAGCAGTACTTC
CSVEEGTSSYEQYF
>TRBV7-9|TRBJ1-1|-|few
TGTGCCAGCAGCTTTTCCACGGATGAAGCTTTCTTT
CASSFSTDEAFF
>TRBV30|TRBJ2-4|TRBD2|few
TGTGCCTGGAGTCGGGGGGTGGACATTCAGTACTTC
CAWSRGVDIQYF
>TRBV29-1|TRBJ1-2|-|few
TGCAGCGTTGAGGTTGGACACAGCTATGGCTACACCTTC
CSVEVGHSYGYTF
>TRBV10-3|TRBJ1-2|TRBD1|many
TGTGCCATCAGTGGGTCGGGACAGGGAAGCTATGGCTACACCTTC
CAISGSGQGSYGYTF
>TRBV12-3/TRBV12-4|TRBJ1-2|TRBD1|many
TGTGCCAGCATCTTGGGCCGGGACAGGAGATCTAACTATGGCTACACCTTC
CASILGRDRRSNYGYTF
>TRBV7-9|TRBJ1-4|TRBD1|-
TGTGCCAGCAGCTTACCGAAATGGGGGGACAGGACTCCTGAAAAACTGTTTTTT
CASSLPKWGDRTPEKLFF
>TRBV6-5|TRBJ1-1|-|many
TGTGCCAGCAGTTATACCCTCGGAGATTCGGAAGCTTTCTTT
CASSYTLGDSEAFF
>TRBV5-5|TRBJ1-4|TRBD1|many
TGTGCCAGCAGCCTGACCGGGACAGAAAATGAAAAACTGTTTTTT
CASSLTGTENEKLFF
>TRBV3-1|TRBJ2-5|-|many
TGTGCCAGCAGCTCGACTAGTGACAGAGAGACCCAGTACTTC
CASSSTSDRETQYF
>TRBV12-3/TRBV12-4|TRBJ2-5|TRBD1|medium-sized
TGTGCCAGCAGTTTAGAGGTGACAGGGGGCCAAGAGACCCAGTACTTC
CASSLEVTGGQETQYF
>TRBV10-3|TRBJ1-5|-|many
TGTGCCATCAATTCAGGTCTCGATCAGCCCCAGCATTTT
CAINSGLDQPQHF
>TRBV12-3/TRBV12-4|TRBJ2-7|-|many
TGTGCCAGCAGTTCAAGGGGGAGCTCCTACGAGCAGTACTTC
CASSSRGSSYEQYF
>TRBV6-5|TRBJ2-5|-|many
TGTGCCAGCAGTTACTCGACTACAGGAGGCGAGACCCAGTACTTC
CASSYSTTGGETQYF
>TRBV7-3|TRBJ2-1|-|many
TGTGCCAGCAGCTTATCCACCTACAATGAGCAGTTCTTC
CASSLSTYNEQFF
>TRBV7-2|TRBJ2-2|TRBD2|-
TGTGCCAGCAGCCCCTCCGGGACTACGAACACCGGGGAGCTGTTTTTT
CASSPSGTTNTGELFF
>TRBV7-3|TRBJ2-2|-|many
TGTGCCAGCAGCTCTTCCCACACCGGGGAGCTGTTTTTT
CASSSSHTGELFF